Included here is one T cell receptor beta chain sequence, with context. How the authors handled the data: Scientists estimated how many nucleated cells there were by amplifying reference gene primers. Some clones are missing from TCRdb's copy, which holds only in-frame ones; the method was immunoSEQ multiplex PCR. D and trimming come from the DNA, and the V and J calls and clone size come from that table. The sample yields 150,000 to 200,000 clones, approximately 80% seen once. The data belong to a study of blood T cell repertoires in COVID-19. J lost 6 bases, V lost 4 bases, and 11 bases had no gene match. The CDR3 runs to 16 residues. Germline CDR1 SGHNT, CDR2 YYREEE (reference sequence).

Sequenced input: PBMCs or T cells enriched from blood (not recorded which). This TCR was recovered from a man in his sixties who had been exposed to COVID-19. The chain uses TRBV5-4 and TRBJ2-5; 11 bases fit TRBD2. The CDR3 sequence is CASSPGIAGGNKTQYF. The CDR3 DNA is TGTGCCAGCAGCCCGGGAATAGCGGGAGGGAATAAGACCCAGTACTTC.